This T cell receptor beta chain was documented in a study of spatial heterogeneity in lung cancer. Whole-study context: The average appearance count of each unique TCR and UMI combination in raw reads was more than 9.5. Findings and limits, study-wide: Tumor TCRs that were ubiquitous and expanded showed up in blood more at resection than follow-up.

TCRdb reanalysed the 5' RACE reads using MiXCR and keeps one entry per CDR3 protein. This table has some 50,000 distinct CDR3 sequences, over 9.5% appearing once. This clonotype was detected a few times. Its antigen is not known. The length of the CDR3 is 15 residues. Looked up from germline, CDR1 is MDHEN and CDR2 is SYDVKM. V lost 5 bases and J 0 bases, leaving 14 bases between the germline ends. The time point: sample taken at primary tumor resection. Unsorted samples of tumor, nontumor lung or frozen PBMC had their whole RNA sequenced. The 72 donors had untreated early-stage non-small cell lung cancer.

The chain combines TRBV28 with TRBJ2-7; D not certain. This sequence was found in a female donor with early-stage non-small cell lung cancer. This specimen was PBMCs, taken at surgery. CDR3 DNA sequence: TGTGCCAGCAGTGGTCGTCGCAGGAGCTCCTACGAGCAGTACTTC. Protein sequence: CASSGRRRSSYEQYF.